This T cell receptor beta chain came from a study of cytomegalovirus exposure and HLA in healthy donors. In the study overall: Counted in an early data release were tens of millions of unique TCRs from HLA-typed donors.

This clone turned up a few times. The antigen is not known. Study-level points and caveats: Per a prior analysis, the majority of TCR beta V segments were productive roughly 87% or roughly 30% of the time. In most subjects, TCR beta sequences reportedly gave accurate predictions of HLA-A and HLA-B alleles. Compared with the roughly 700-donor mean, an Asian-associated ancestry cluster reportedly had fewer N-insertions, according to a later analysis.

PCR employed 60 Vbeta and 13 Jbeta primers. TCRdb's copy holds only in-frame clones and misses some; the assay was immunoSEQ multiplex PCR. The sample records roughly 250,000 clones, about four fifths being singletons. Sequenced: PBMCs. This TCR was sampled from a girl aged 2 to 10 in good health and CMV-seronegative.

The CDR3 loop reads CASSEGPYEQYF. The CDR3 DNA follows: TGTGCCAGCTCAGAGGGTCCCTACGAGCAGTACTTC. The V gene is TRBV18, the J gene TRBJ2-7; the D gene is possibly TRBD2 (5 bases). V shed 5 bases and J shed 2 bases, with 7 bases lying between them. Looked up from germline, CDR1 is KGHSH and CDR2 is LQKENI. The CDR3 sequence is 12 residues long.